This T cell receptor (beta chain) was sequenced during a study of blood T cell repertoires in COVID-19. Turning to the study itself: Acute and convalescent COVID-19 samples came from the United States, Italy and Spain. T cells, B-cell-depleted T cells, or PBMCs provided the cDNA or gDNA that served as material.

Profiled with immunoSEQ multiplex PCR; TCRdb holds only in-frame clones, not every one. The profile shows some 120,000 clones, more than 70% of them singletons. Germline V gene sequence: CDR1 SGHDT, CDR2 YYEEEE. Trimming removed 4 bases at V and 4 bases at J, with 18 bases between. This CDR3 contains 17 residues. The receptor was isolated from a man in his 70s with acute or convalescent COVID-19. This rearrangement joins TRBV5-6 to TRBJ1-6; D ambiguous. Sequencing was carried out using peripheral blood. CDR3 DNA sequence: TGTGCCAGCAGCCTACGGAGGGCGACTGATTATAATTCACCCCTCCACTTT. Residues: CASSLRRATDYNSPLHF. The full variable domain, with the rest looked up from reference TRBV5-6 and TRBJ1-6, is DAGVTQSPTHLIKTRGQQVTLRCSPKSGHDTVSWYQQALGQGPQFIFQYYEEEERQRGNFPDRFSGHQFPNYSSELNVNALLLGDSALYLCASSLRRATDYNSPLHFGNGTRLTVT.